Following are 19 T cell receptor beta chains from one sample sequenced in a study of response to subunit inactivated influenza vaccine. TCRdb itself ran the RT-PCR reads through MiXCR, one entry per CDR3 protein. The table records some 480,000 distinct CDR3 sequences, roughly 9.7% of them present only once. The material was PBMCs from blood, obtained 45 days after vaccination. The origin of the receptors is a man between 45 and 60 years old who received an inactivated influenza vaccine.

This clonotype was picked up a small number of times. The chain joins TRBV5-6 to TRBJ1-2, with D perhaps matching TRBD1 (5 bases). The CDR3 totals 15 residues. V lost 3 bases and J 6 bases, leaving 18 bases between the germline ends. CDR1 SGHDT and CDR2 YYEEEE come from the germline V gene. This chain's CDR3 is CASSSGPQISHGYTF. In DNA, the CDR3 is TGTGCCAGCAGCTCGGGACCGCAGATATCGCATGGCTACACCTTC.

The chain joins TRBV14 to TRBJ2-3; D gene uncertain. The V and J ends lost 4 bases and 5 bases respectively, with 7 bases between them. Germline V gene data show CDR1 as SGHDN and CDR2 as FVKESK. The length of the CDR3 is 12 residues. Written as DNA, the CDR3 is TGTGCCAGCAGCCCCAACGTAGATACGCAGTATTTT. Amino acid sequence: CASSPNVDTQYF. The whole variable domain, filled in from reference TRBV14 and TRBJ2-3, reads EAGVTQFPSHSVIEKGQTVTLRCDPISGHDNLYWYRRVMGKEIKFLLHFVKESKQDESGMPNNRFLAERTGGTYSTLKVQPAELEDSGVYFCASSPNVDTQYFGPGTRLTVL.

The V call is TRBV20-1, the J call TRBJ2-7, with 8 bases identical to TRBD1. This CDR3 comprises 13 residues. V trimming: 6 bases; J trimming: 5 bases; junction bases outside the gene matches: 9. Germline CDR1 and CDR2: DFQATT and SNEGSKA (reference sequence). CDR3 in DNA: TGCAGTGCCAGGGGCTCCAGGGGGCACGAGCAGTACTTC. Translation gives CSARGSRGHEQYF.

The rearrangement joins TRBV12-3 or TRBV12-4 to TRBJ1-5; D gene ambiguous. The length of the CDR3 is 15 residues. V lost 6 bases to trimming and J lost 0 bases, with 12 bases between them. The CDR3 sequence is CASSPHGNSNQPQHF. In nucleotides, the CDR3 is TGTGCCAGCAGCCCCCACGGAAATAGCAATCAGCCCCAGCATTTT.

This chain's CDR3 is CASRLAGALTYEQYF. The CDR3 DNA follows: TGTGCCAGCAGGCTAGCGGGGGCCCTTACCTACGAGCAGTACTTC. This chain joins TRBV7-2 and TRBJ2-7; TRBD2 matches at 10 bases. This CDR3 region has 15 residues. With 6 bases clipped from V and 2 bases from J, the junction kept 7 bases outside the gene matches. Germline CDR1 is SGHTA and CDR2 is FQGNSA.

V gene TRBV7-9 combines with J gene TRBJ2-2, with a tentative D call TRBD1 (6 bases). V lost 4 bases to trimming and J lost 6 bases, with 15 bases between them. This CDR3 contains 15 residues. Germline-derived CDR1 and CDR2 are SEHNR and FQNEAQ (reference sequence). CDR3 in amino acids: CASSSRDNGAGELFF. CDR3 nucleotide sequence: TGTGCCAGCAGCTCTAGGGACAACGGGGCCGGGGAGCTGTTTTTT.

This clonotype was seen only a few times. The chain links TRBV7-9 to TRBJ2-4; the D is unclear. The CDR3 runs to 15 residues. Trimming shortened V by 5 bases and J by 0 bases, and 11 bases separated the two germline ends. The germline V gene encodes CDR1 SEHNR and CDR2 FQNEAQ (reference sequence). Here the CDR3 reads CASSHRTLAKNIQYF. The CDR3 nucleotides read TGTGCCAGCAGCCACCGCACCCTAGCCAAAAACATTCAGTACTTC.

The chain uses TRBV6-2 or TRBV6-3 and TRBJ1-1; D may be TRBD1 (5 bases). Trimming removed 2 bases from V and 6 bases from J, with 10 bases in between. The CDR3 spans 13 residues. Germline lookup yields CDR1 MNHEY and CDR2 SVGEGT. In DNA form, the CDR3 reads TGTGCCAGCAGTTACGTTTTCAGGGCTGAAGCTTTCTTT. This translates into CASSYVFRAEAFF.

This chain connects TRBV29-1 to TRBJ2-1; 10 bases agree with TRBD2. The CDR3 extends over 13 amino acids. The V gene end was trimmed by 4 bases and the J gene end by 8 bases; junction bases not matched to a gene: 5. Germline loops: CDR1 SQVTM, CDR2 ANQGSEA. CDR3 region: CSVVLAGAYEQFF. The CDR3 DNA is TGCAGCGTTGTCCTAGCGGGAGCCTATGAGCAGTTCTTC.

CDR3 bases: TGTGCCAGCAGCCAAAACTCCGGGGAGCTGTTTTTT. It specifies CASSQNSGELFF. This sequence joins TRBV5-4 and TRBJ2-2; D is unclear. V gave up 4 bases and J gave up 6 bases, with 7 bases separating them. The CDR3 extends over 12 amino acids. The germline CDR1 and CDR2 sequences are SGHNT and YYREEE (reference sequence).

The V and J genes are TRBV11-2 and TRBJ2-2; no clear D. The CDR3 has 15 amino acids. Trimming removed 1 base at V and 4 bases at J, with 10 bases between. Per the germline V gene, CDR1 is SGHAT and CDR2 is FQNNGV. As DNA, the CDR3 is TGTGCCAGCAGCTTAGGATCAGTGCGCACCGGGGAGCTGTTTTTT. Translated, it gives CASSLGSVRTGELFF.

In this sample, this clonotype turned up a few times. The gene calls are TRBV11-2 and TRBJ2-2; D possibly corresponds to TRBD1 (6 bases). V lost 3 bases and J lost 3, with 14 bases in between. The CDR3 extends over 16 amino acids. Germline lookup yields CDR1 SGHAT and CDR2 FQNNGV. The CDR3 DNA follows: TGTGCCAGCAGCTTCCCGCGGCAGGGGCACACCGGGGAGCTGTTTTTT. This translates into CASSFPRQGHTGELFF.

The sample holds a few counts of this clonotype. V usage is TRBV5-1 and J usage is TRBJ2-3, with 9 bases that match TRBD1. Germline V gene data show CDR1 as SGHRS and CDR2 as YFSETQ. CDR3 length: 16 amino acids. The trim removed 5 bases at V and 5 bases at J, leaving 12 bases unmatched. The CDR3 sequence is CASRVGQGNVIDTQYF. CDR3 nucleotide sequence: TGCGCCAGCAGGGTCGGACAGGGGAATGTTATAGATACGCAGTATTTT.

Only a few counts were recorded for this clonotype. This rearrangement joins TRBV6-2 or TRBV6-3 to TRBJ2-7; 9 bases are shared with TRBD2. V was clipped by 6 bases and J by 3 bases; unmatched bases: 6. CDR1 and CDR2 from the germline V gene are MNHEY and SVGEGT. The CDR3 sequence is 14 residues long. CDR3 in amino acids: CASSSGTSLYEQYF. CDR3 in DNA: TGTGCCAGCAGCTCCGGGACTAGCCTCTACGAGCAGTACTTC.

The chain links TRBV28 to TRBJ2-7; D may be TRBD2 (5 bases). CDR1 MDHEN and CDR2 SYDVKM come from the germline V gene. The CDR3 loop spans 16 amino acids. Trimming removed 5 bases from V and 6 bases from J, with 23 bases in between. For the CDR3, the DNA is TGTGCCAGCAGTCAATGGGAGTTGCTTAGATGGGGCGAGCAGTACTTC. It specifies CASSQWELLRWGEQYF.

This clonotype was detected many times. In DNA, the CDR3 is TGCAGTGCTCAATCCGGGACAACCCTCACAGATACGCAGTATTTT. Translation gives CSAQSGTTLTDTQYF. V gene TRBV20-1 combines with J gene TRBJ2-3; D is possibly TRBD1 (6 bases). V was clipped by 5 bases and J by 2 bases, with 17 bases between them. The CDR3 is 15 residues long. Germline values: CDR1 DFQATT, CDR2 SNEGSKA (reference sequence).

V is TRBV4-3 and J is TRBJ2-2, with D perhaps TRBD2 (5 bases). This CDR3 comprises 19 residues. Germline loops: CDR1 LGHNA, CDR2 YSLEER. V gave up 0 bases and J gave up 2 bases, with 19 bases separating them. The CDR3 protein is CASSQDFAGGSINTGELFF. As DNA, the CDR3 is TGCGCCAGCAGCCAAGATTTTGCCGGCGGGTCGATTAACACCGGGGAGCTGTTTTTT.

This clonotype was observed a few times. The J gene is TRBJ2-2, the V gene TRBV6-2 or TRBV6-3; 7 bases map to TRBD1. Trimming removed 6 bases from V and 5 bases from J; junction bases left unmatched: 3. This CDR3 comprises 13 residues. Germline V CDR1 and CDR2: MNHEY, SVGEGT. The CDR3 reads CASRDRRTGELFF. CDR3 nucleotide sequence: TGTGCCAGCAGGGACAGGAGAACCGGGGAGCTGTTTTTT.

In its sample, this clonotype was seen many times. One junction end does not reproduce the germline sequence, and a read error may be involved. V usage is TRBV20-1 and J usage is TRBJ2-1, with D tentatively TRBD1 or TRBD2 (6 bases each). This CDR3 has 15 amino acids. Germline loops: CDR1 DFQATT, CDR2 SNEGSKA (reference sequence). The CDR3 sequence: CSARGGHLGLSEQFF. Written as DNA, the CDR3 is TGCAGTGCCAGAGGGGGGCATTTAGGGCTTTCAGAGCAGTTCTTC.